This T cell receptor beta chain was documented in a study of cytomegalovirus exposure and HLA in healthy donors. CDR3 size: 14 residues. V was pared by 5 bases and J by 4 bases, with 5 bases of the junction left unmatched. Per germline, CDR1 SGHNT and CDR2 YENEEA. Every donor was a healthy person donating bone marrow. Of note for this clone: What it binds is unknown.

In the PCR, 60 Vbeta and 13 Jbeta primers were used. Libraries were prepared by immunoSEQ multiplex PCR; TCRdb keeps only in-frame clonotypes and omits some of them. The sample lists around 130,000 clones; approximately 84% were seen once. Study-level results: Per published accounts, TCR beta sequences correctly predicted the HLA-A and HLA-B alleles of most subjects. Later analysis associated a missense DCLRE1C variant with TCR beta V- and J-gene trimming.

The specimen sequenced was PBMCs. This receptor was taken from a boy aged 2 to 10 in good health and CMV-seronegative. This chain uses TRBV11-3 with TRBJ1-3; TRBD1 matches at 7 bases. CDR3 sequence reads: CASSSRDRGNTIYF. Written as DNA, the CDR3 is TGTGCCAGCAGCAGCAGGGACAGAGGAAACACCATATATTTT.